These 2 T cell receptor beta chains were sequenced from one sample in a study of blood T cells in healthy people across ages. Combining a sample-barcoded 5' primer with a J-beta primer mix, a second PCR ran for 7 to 11 cycles. A single record per CDR3 protein comes from TCRdb applying MiXCR to the 5' RACE reads. The table lists about 720,000 distinct CDR3 sequences, roughly 20% of them singletons, with around 21% in the top ten. The specimen was blood. The receptors stem from a man in his 70s in good health.

The chain joins TRBV28 to TRBJ1-2; 8 bases line up with TRBD1. The CDR3 totals 14 residues. After removal of 6 bases from V and 7 bases from J, the junction contained 10 bases not matched to a gene. Germline lookup yields CDR1 MDHEN and CDR2 SYDVKM. CDR3 in DNA: TGTGCCAGCAGGGGAGGACAGGGCTCGGCTGGCTACACCTTC. This encodes CASRGGQGSAGYTF.

The chain couples TRBV3-1 to TRBJ1-2; no firm D call. The germline V and J ends were trimmed by 0 bases and 4 bases, with 12 bases remaining between them. Germline V gives CDR1 LGHDT, CDR2 YNNKEL (reference sequence). The length of the CDR3 is 15 residues. The CDR3: CASSQEPRVPYGYTF. Here the CDR3 DNA reads TGTGCCAGCAGCCAAGAGCCTAGGGTGCCCTATGGCTACACCTTC.